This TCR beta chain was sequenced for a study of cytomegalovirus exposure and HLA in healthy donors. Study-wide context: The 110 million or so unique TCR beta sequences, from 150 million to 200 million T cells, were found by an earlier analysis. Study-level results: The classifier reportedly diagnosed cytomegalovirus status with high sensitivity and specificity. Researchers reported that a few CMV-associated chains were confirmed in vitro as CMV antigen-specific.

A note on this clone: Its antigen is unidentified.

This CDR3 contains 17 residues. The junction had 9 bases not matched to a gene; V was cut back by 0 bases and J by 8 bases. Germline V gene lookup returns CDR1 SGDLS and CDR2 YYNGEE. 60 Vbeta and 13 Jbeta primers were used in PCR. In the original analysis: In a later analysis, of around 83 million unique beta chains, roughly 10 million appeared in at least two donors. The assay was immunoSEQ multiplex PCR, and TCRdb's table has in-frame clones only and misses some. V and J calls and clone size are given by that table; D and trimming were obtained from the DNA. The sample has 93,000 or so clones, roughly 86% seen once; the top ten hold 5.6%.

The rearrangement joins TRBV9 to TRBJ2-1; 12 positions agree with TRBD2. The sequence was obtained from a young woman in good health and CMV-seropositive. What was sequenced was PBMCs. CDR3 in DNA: TGTGCCAGCAGCGTAGGGGGACTAGCGGGCCTTAGGGATGAGCAGTTCTTC. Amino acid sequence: CASSVGGLAGLRDEQFF. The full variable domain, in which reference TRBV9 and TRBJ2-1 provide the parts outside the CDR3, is DSGVTQTPKHLITATGQRVTLRCSPRSGDLSVYWYQQSLDQGLQFLIQYYNGEERAKGNILERFSAQQFPDLHSELNLSSLELGDSALYFCASSVGGLAGLRDEQFFGPGTRLTVL.